This T cell receptor (beta chain) was recovered during a study of cytomegalovirus exposure and HLA in healthy donors. At the level of the study: From about 180 million T cells, an earlier analysis saw 120 million or so unique TCR beta sequences. Findings of the study overall: The authors later linked a missense DCLRE1C variant to TCR beta V- and J-gene trimming.

Concerning this clone: The antigen remains unidentified. The junction and the germline gene differ at one end; a read error may be behind it.

The CDR3 covers 13 residues. Germline CDR1 SEHNR, CDR2 FQNEAQ (reference sequence). The PCR had 60 Vbeta and 13 Jbeta primers. The method was immunoSEQ multiplex PCR; TCRdb's version includes in-frame clones alone and lacks a portion of them. The table lists 200,000 or so clones, about 74% of them singletons, with less than 20% in the top ten. At the time of sampling, donors were nominally healthy, though unrecorded immune exposures were likely. The sequencing sample was made of PBMCs. The J gene is TRBJ2-1, the V gene TRBV7-9, with D unclear. This receptor was taken from a man aged 35 to 55 in good health and CMV-seronegative. The CDR3 coding sequence is TGTTCCAGCAGCTTCCCGCCTGCGAATGAGCAGTTCTTC. Protein: CSSSFPPANEQFF.